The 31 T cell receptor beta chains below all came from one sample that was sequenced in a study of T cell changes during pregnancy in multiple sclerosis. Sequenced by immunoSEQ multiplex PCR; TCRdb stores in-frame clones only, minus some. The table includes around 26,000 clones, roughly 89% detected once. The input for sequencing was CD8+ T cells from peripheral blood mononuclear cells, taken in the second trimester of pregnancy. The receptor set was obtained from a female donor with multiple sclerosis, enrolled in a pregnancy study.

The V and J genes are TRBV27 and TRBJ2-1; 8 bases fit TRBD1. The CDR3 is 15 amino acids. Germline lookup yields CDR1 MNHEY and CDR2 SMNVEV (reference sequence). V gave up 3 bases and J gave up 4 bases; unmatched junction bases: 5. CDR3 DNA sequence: TGTGCCAGCAGTTTTGGACAGGGTTTTTACAATGAGCAGTTCTTC. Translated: CASSFGQGFYNEQFF.

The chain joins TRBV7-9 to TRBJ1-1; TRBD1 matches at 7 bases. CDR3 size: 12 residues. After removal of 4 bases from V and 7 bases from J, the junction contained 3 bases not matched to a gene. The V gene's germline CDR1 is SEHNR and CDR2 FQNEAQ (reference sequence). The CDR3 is CASSSQGDEAFF. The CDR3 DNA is TGTGCCAGCAGCTCTCAGGGGGATGAAGCTTTCTTT.

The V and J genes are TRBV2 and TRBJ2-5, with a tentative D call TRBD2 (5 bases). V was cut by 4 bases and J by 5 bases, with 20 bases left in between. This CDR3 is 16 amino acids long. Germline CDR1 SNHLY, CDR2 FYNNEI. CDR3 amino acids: CASSGPLDWMPETQYF. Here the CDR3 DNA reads TGTGCCAGCAGTGGCCCCTTGGACTGGATGCCTGAGACCCAGTACTTC.

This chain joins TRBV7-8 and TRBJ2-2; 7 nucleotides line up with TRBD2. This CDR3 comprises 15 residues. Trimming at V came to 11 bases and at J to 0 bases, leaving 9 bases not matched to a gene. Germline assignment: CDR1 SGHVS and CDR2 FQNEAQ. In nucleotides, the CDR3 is TGTGCCGGCCAGAGACTAGCCCCGAACACCGGGGAGCTGTTTTTT. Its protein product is CAGQRLAPNTGELFF.

CDR3 sequence reads: CASTVRGVSNQPQHF. DNA for the CDR3: TGTGCCAGCACCGTGCGGGGAGTAAGCAATCAGCCCCAGCATTTT. J is TRBJ1-5 and V is TRBV28; D unclear. V lost 7 bases to trimming and J lost 1 base, with 14 bases between them. Germline V gives CDR1 MDHEN, CDR2 SYDVKM. CDR3 length equals 15 residues.

CDR3 in DNA: TGTGCCAGCAGAGACCCTTACCTAGGGGTTAGAGGCATTCAGTACTTC. Encoded protein: CASRDPYLGVRGIQYF. This chain uses TRBV2 with TRBJ2-4, with D maybe TRBD1 (5 bases). Germline V gene lookup returns CDR1 SNHLY and CDR2 FYNNEI. This CDR3 is built from 16 residues. Between the trimmed V and J ends, which lost 6 bases and 9 bases, there was a span of 24 bases.

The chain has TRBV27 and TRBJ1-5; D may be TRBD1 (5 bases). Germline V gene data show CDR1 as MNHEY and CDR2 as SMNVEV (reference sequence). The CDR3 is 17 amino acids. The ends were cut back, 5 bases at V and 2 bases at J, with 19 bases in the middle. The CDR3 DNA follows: TGTGCCAGCAGTCCGCAGGAAGGGGTATGGGGCAATCAGCCCCAGCATTTT. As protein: CASSPQEGVWGNQPQHF.

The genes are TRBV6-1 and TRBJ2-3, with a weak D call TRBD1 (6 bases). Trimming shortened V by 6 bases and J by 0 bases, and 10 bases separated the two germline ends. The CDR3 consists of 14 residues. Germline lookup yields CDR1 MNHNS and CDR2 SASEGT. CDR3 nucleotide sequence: TGTGCCAGCAGGGGGACAACTAGCACAGATACGCAGTATTTT. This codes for CASRGTTSTDTQYF.

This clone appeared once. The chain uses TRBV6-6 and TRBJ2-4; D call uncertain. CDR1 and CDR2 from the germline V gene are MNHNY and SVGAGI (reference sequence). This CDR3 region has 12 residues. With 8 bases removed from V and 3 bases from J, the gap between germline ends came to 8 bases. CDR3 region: CASGWSKNIQYF. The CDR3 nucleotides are TGTGCCAGCGGATGGAGCAAAAACATTCAGTACTTC.

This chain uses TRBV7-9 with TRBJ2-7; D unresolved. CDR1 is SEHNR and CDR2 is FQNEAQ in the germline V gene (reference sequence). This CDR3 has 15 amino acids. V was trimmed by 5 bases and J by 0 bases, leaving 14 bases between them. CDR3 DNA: TGTGCCAGCAGCCCACTTAACCCAGGCTCCTACGAGCAGTACTTC. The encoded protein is CASSPLNPGSYEQYF.

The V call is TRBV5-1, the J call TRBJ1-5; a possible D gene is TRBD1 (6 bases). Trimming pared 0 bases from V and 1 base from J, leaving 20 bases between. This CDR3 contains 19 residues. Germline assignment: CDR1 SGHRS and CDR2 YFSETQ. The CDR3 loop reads CASSLANIREGGSNQPQHF. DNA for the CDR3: TGCGCCAGCAGCTTGGCGAATATTAGGGAAGGGGGAAGCAATCAGCCCCAGCATTTT.

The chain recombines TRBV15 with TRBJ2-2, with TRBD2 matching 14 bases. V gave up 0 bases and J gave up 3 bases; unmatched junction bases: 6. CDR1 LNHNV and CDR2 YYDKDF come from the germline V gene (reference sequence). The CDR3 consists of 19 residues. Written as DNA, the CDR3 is TGTGCCACCAGCAGAGATGTTCCGACTAGCGGGAGGGACACCGGGGAGCTGTTTTTT. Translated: CATSRDVPTSGRDTGELFF.

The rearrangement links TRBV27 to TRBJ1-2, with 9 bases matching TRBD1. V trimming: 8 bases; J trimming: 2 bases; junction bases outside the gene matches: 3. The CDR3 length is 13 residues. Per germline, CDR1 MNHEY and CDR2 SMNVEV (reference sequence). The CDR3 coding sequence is TGTGCCAGCTACGGGACAGGGAACTATGGCTACACCTTC. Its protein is CASYGTGNYGYTF.

The DNA for the CDR3 is TGTGCCAGCAGCTTAGATCGCAGGCGAAGTAAGACCTACGAGCAGTACTTC. This translates into CASSLDRRRSKTYEQYF. The rearrangement uses TRBV7-6 and TRBJ2-7; D is ambiguous. V lost 1 base and J 2 bases, leaving 18 bases between the germline ends. The CDR3 is 17 amino acids. Per germline, CDR1 SGHVS and CDR2 FNYEAQ.

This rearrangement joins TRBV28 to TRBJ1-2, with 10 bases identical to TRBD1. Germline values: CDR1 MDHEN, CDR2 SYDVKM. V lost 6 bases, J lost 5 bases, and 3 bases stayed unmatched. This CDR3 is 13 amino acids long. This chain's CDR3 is CASSGGQGYGYTF. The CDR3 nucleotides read TGTGCCAGCAGCGGGGGACAGGGGTATGGCTACACCTTC.

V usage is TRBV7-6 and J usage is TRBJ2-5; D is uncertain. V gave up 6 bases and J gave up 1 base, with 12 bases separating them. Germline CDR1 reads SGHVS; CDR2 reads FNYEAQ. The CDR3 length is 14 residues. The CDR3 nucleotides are TGTGCCAGCAGGGTCAGCGTCCTCCAAGAGACCCAGTACTTC. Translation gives CASRVSVLQETQYF.

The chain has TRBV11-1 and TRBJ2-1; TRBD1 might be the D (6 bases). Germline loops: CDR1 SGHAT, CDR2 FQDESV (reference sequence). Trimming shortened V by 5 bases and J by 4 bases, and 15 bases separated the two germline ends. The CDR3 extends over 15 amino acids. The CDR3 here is CASSLQGNLYNEQFF. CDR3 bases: TGTGCCAGCAGCCTACAGGGTAATCTTTACAATGAGCAGTTCTTC.

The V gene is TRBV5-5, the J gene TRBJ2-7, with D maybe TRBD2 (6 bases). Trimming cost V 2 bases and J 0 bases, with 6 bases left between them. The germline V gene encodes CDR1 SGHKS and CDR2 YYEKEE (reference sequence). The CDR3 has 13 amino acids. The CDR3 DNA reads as TGTGCCAGCAGCTTCGGGGGCTCCTACGAGCAGTACTTC. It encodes CASSFGGSYEQYF.

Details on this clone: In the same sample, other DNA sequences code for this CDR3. The CDR3 nucleotides are TGTGCCAGCAGTTCTACTAGCGGGAGTGTTACAGATACGCAGTATTTT. Translating it yields CASSSTSGSVTDTQYF. This chain joins TRBV27 and TRBJ2-3; 11 bases map to TRBD2. With V trimmed by 4 bases and J by 3 bases, 6 bases remained unmatched. The CDR3 runs to 16 residues. Germline-derived CDR1 and CDR2 are MNHEY and SMNVEV (reference sequence).

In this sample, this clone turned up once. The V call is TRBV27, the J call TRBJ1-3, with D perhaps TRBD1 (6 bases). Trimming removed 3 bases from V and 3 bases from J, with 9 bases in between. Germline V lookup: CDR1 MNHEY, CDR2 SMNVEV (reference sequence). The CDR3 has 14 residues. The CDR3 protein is CASSLTGDGNTIYF. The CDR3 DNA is TGTGCCAGCAGTTTGACAGGAGATGGAAACACCATATATTTT.

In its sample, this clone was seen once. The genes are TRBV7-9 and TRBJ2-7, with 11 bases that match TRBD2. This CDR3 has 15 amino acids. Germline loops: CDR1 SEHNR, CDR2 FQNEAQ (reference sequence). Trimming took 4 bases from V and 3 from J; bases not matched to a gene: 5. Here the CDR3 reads CASSSGLAGLYEQYF. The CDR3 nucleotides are TGTGCCAGCAGCTCCGGACTAGCGGGTCTCTACGAGCAGTACTTC. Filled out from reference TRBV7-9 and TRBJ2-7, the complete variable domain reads DTGVSQNPRHKITKRGQNVTFRCDPISEHNRLYWYRQTLGQGPEFLTYFQNEAQLEKSRLLSDRFSAERPKGSFSTLEIQRTEQGDSAMYLCASSSGLAGLYEQYFGPGTRLTVT.

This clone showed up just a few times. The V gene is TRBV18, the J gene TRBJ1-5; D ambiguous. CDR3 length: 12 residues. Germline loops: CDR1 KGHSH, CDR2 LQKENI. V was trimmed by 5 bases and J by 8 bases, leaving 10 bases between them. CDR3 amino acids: CASSGLTEPQHF. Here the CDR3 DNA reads TGTGCCAGCTCAGGTTTAACGGAGCCCCAGCATTTT.

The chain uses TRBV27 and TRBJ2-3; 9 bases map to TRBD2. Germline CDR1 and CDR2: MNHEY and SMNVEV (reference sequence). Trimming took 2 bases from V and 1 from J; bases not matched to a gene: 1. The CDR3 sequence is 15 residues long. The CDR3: CASSLGGRGTDTQYF. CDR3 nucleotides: TGTGCCAGCAGTTTAGGCGGGAGGGGCACAGATACGCAGTATTTT.

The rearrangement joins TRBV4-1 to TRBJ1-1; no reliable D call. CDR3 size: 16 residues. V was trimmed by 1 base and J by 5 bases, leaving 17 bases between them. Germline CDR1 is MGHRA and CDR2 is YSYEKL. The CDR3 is CASSQVPIVERTEAFF. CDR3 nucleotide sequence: TGCGCCAGCAGCCAAGTGCCAATTGTCGAGAGGACTGAAGCTTTCTTT.

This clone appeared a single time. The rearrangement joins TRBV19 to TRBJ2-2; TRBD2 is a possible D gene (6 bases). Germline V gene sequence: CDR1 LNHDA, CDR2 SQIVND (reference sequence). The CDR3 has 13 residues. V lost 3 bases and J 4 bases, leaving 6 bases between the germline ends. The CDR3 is CASSIGGTGELFF. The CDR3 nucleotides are TGTGCCAGTAGTATCGGGGGCACCGGGGAGCTGTTTTTT.

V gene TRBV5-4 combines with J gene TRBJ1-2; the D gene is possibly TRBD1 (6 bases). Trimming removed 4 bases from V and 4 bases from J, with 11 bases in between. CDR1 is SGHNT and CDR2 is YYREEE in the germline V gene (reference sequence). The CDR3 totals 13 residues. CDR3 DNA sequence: TGTGCCAGCAGCCCTGGGGGCGGCTATGGCTACACCTTC. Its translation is CASSPGGGYGYTF.

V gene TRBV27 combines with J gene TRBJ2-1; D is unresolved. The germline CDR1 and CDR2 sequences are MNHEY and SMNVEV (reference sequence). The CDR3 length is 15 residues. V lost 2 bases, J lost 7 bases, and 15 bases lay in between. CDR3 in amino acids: CASSLSVAPGNEQFF. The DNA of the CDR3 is TGTGCCAGCAGTTTAAGCGTCGCCCCCGGAAATGAGCAGTTCTTC.

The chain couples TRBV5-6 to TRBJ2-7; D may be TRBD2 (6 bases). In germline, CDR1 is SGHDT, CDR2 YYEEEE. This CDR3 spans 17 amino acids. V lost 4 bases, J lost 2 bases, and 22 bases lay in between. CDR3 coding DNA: TGTGCCAGCAGCACTACCATAGCGGAGGAACTCCCCTACGAGCAGTACTTC. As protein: CASSTTIAEELPYEQYF. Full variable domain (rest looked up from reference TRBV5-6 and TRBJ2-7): DAGVTQSPTHLIKTRGQQVTLRCSPKSGHDTVSWYQQALGQGPQFIFQYYEEEERQRGNFPDRFSGHQFPNYSSELNVNALLLGDSALYLCASSTTIAEELPYEQYFGPGTRLTVT.

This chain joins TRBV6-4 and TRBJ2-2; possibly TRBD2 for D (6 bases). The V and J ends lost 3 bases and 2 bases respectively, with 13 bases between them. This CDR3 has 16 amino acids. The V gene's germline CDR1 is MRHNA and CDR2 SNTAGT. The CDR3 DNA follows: TGTGCCAGCAGTGATAAAGCTAGCGCAAACACCGGGGAGCTGTTTTTT. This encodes CASSDKASANTGELFF.

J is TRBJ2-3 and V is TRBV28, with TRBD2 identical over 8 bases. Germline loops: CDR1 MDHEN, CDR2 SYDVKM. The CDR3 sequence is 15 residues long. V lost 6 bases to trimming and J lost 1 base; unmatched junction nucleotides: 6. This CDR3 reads CASSWRGVGTDTQYF. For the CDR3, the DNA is TGTGCCAGCAGCTGGCGGGGGGTGGGCACAGATACGCAGTATTTT. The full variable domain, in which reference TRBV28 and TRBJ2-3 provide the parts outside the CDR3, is DVKVTQSSRYLVKRTGEKVFLECVQDMDHENMFWYRQDPGLGLRLIYFSYDVKMKEKGDIPEGYSVSREKKERFSLILESASTNQTSMYLCASSWRGVGTDTQYFGPGTRLTVL.

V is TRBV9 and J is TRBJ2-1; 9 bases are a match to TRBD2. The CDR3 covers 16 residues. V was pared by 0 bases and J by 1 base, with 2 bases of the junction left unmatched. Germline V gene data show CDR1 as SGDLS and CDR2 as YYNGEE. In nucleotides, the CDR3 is TGTGCCAGCAGCGTAGAACTAGCGGGTTCCTACAATGAGCAGTTCTTC. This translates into CASSVELAGSYNEQFF. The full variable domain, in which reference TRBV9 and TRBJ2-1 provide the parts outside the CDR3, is DSGVTQTPKHLITATGQRVTLRCSPRSGDLSVYWYQQSLDQGLQFLIQYYNGEERAKGNILERFSAQQFPDLHSELNLSSLELGDSALYFCASSVELAGSYNEQFFGPGTRLTVL.